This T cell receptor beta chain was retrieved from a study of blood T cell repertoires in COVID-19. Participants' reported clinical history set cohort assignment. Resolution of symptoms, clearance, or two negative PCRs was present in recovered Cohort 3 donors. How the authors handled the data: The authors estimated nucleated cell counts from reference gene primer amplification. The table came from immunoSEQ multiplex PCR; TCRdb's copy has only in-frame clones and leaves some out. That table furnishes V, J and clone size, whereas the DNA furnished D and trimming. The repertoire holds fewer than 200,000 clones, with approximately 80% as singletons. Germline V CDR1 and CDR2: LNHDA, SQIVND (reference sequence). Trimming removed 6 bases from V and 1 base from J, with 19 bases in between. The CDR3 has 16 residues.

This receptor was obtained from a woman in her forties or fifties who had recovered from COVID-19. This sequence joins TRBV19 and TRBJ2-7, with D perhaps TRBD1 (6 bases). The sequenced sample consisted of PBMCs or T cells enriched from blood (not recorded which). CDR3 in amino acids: CASSPGTSTRSYEQYF. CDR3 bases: TGTGCCAGTAGCCCCGGGACAAGCACTAGGTCCTACGAGCAGTACTTC.